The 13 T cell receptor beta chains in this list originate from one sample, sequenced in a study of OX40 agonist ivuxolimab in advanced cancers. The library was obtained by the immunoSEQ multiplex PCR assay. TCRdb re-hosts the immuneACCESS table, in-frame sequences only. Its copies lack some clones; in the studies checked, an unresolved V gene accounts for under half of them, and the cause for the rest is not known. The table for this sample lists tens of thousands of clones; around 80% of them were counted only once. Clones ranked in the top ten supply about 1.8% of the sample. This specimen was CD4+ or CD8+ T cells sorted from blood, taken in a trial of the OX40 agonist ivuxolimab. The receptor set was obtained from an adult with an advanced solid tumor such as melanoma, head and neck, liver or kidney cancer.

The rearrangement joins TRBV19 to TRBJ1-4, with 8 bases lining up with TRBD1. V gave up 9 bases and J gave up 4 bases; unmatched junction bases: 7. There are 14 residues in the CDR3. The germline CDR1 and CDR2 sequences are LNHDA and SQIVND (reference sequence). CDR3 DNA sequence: TGTGCCAGCGGGACAGGTCCTCTTAATGAAAAACTGTTTTTT. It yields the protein CASGTGPLNEKLFF.

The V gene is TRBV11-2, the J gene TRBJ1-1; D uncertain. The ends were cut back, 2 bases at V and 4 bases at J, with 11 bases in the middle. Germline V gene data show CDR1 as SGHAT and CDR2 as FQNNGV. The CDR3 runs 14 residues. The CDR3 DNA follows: TGTGCCAGCAGCTTATTTGGTCGCGCCACTGAAGCTTTCTTT. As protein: CASSLFGRATEAFF. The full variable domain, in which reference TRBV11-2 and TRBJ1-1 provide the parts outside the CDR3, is EAGVAQSPRYKIIEKRQSVAFWCNPISGHATLYWYQQILGQGPKLLIQFQNNGVVDDSQLPKDRFSAERLKGVDSTLKIQPAKLEDSAVYLCASSLFGRATEAFFGQGTRLTVV.

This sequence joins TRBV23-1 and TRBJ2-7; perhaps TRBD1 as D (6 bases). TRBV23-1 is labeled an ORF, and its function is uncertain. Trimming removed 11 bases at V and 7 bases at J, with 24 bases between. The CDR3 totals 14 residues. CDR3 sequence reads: CAPKGEGAGEEQYF. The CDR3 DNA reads TGCGCCCCCAAAGGGGAAGGGGCAGGGGAAGAGCAGTACTTC.

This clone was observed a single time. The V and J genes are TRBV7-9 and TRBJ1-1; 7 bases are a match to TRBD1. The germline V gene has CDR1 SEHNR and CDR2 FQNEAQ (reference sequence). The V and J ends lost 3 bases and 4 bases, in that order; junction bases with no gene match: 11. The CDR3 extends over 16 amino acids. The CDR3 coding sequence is TGTGCCAGCAGCTTCCTTGACAGGGCCAAATCCACTGAAGCTTTCTTT. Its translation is CASSFLDRAKSTEAFF.

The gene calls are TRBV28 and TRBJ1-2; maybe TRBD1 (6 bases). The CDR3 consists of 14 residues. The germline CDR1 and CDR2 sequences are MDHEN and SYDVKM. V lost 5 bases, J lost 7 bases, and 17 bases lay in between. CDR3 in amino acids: CASSGGRGYAGYTF. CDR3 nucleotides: TGTGCCAGCAGTGGGGGAAGGGGGTATGCTGGCTACACCTTC.

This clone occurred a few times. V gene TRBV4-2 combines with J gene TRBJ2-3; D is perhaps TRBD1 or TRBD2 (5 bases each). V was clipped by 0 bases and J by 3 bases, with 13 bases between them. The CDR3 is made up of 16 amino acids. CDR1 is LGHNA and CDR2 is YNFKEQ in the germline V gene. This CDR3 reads CASSQEGPPRTDTQYF. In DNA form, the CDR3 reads TGTGCCAGCAGCCAAGAGGGACCTCCGAGGACAGATACGCAGTATTTT.

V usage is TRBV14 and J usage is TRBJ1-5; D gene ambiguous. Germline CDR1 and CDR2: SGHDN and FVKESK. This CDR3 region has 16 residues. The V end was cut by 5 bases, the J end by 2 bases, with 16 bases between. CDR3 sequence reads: CASSLREERGNQPQHF. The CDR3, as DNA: TGTGCCAGCAGCTTAAGGGAGGAGCGGGGCAATCAGCCCCAGCATTTT. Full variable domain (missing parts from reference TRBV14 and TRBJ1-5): EAGVTQFPSHSVIEKGQTVTLRCDPISGHDNLYWYRRVMGKEIKFLLHFVKESKQDESGMPNNRFLAERTGGTYSTLKVQPAELEDSGVYFCASSLREERGNQPQHFGDGTRLSIL.

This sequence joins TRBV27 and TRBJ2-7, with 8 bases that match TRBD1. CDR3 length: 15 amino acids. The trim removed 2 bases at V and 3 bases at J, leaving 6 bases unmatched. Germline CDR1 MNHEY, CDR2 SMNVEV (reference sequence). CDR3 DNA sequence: TGTGCCAGCAGTTTACGGACAGGGATTCTCTACGAGCAGTACTTC. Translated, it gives CASSLRTGILYEQYF.

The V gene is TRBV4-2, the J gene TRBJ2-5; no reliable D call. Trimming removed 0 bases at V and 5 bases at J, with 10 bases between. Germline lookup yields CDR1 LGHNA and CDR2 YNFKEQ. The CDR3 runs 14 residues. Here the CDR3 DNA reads TGTGCCAGCAGCCAAGAGTCCACCCGGGAGACCCAGTACTTC. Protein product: CASSQESTRETQYF.

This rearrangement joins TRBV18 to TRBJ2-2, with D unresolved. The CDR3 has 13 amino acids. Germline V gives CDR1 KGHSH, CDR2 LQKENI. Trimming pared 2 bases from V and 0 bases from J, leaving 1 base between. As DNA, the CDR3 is TGTGCCAGCTCACCATCGAACACCGGGGAGCTGTTTTTT. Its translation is CASSPSNTGELFF. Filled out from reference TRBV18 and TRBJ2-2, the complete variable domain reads NAGVMQNPRHLVRRRGQEARLRCSPMKGHSHVYWYRQLPEEGLKFMVYLQKENIIDESGMPKERFSAEFPKEGPSILRIQQVVRGDSAAYFCASSPSNTGELFFGEGSRLTVL.

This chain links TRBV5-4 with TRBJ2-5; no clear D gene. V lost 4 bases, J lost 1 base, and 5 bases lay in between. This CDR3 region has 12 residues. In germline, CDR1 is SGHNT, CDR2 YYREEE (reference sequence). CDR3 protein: CASSNFQETQYF. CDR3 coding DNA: TGTGCCAGCAGCAACTTCCAAGAGACCCAGTACTTC.

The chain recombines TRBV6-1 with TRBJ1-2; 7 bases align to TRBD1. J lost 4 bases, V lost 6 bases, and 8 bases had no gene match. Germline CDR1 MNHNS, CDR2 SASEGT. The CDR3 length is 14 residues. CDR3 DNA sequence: TGTGCCAGCAGCCAGGGGGAGGGGGGCTATGGCTACACCTTC. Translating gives CASSQGEGGYGYTF.

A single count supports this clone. CDR3 DNA sequence: TGTGCCTGGAGTGCCGCGGGACTACTCGAGCAGTACTTC. This translates into CAWSAAGLLEQYF. This sequence joins TRBV30 and TRBJ2-7, with TRBD2 matching over 7 bases. With 1 base clipped from V and 6 bases from J, the junction kept 6 bases outside the gene matches. Germline loops: CDR1 GTSNPN, CDR2 SVGIG (reference sequence). This CDR3 has 13 amino acids.